The subject of this entry is one T cell receptor (beta chain). This specimen comes from a study of Graves' ophthalmopathy and Graves' hyperthyroidism. The authors amplified TCR beta CDR3 regions from RNA transcripts. First-round RT-PCR used HTBI primers; second-round multiplex PCR followed. TCRdb recomputed calls from the multiplex PCR reads with MiXCR, one row per CDR3 protein. The sample contains some 520,000 distinct CDR3 sequences, over 13% of which appear only once. This sequence was found in a woman in her twenties or thirties with Graves' ophthalmopathy. Source material: blood.

The CDR3, as DNA: TGTGCCAGTAGCCCGACAGGCCCTGAAGCTTTCTTT. It yields the protein CASSPTGPEAFF. The gene calls are TRBV19 and TRBJ1-1; the D gene is possibly TRBD1 (6 bases). Per germline, CDR1 LNHDA and CDR2 SQIVND (reference sequence). V lost 6 bases and J lost 6, with 11 bases in between. The length of the CDR3 is 12 residues.